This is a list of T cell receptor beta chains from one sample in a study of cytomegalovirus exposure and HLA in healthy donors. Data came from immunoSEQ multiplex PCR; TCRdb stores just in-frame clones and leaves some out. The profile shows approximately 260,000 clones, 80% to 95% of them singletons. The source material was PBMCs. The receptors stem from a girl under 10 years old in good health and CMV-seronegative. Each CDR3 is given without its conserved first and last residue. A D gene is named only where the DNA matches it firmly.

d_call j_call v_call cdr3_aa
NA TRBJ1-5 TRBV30 AWSDGVNQPQH
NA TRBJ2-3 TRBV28 ASRKGLFSSTDTQY
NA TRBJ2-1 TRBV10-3 AISERPQEDNEQF
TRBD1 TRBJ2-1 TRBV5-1 ASSLAEGAPYNEQF
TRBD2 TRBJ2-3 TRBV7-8 ASSYSAGVDTQY
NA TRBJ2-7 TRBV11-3 ASSRSGTRQY
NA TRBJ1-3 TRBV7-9 ASSLGYRINLGFGNTIY
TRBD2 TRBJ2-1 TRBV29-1 SVGPRTSGAYNEQF
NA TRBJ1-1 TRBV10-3 AISDNGGAWAGSEAF
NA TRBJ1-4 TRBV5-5 ASTPLGGNEKLF
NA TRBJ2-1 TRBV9 ASSELTMPYNEQF
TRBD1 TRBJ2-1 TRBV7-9 ASSPRGTGENEQF
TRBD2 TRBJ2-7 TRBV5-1 ASSLAFPSGRSYEQY
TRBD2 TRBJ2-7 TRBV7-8 ASSLGLAGSSYEQY
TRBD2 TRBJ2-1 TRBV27 ASSNSGSSYNEQF